This T cell receptor beta chain is from a study of blood T cell repertoires in COVID-19. This clone was observed a single time. This CDR3 has 16 residues. CDR1 and CDR2 from the germline V gene are SGHAT and FQNNGV. V trimming: 4 bases; J trimming: 8 bases; junction bases outside the gene matches: 8. Measured with immunoSEQ multiplex PCR; TCRdb has only the in-frame clones, and not every one. The top ten hold roughly 7.6% of the sample, which has under 150,000 clones, around nine tenths seen once. This chain joins TRBV11-2 and TRBJ2-1, with TRBD2 identical over 13 bases. This sequence was found in a man over 45 with acute or convalescent COVID-19. Sequenced material: peripheral blood. For the CDR3, the DNA is TGTGCCAGCAGCTCGACCGGACTAGCGGGAGCCCATGAGCAGTTCTTC. This translates into CASSSTGLAGAHEQFF. The full variable domain, completed using reference TRBV11-2 and TRBJ2-1, is EAGVAQSPRYKIIEKRQSVAFWCNPISGHATLYWYQQILGQGPKLLIQFQNNGVVDDSQLPKDRFSAERLKGVDSTLKIQPAKLEDSAVYLCASSSTGLAGAHEQFFGPGTRLTVL.